A selection of T cell receptor beta chains follows, all from one sample in a study of shared clonotypes between healthy human individuals. Produced via immunoSEQ multiplex PCR; TCRdb's table is partial and in-frame only. This sample carries under 750,000 clones, about two thirds of them seen once, and the ten largest clones take about 1.8%. Sequenced input: memory CD4+ T cells sorted from blood. The receptors stem from a woman aged 25 to 45 in good health. Each CDR3 is given with its conserved first and last residue. D genes are given only for firm matches. The size of a clone is reported for some rows only, either as once, few or many, or as a class for expanded clones.

D	length	V	size	J	CDR3	DNA
NA	15	TRBV6-5	once	TRBJ1-3	CARGGQAPSGNTIYF	TGTGCCAGGGGAGGGCAGGCGCCGAGTGGAAACACCATATATTTT
TRBD2	16	TRBV4-1	NA	TRBJ2-7	CASSQGPSGAPYEQYF	TGCGCCAGCAGCCAAGGCCCCAGCGGGGCCCCATACGAGCAGTACTTC
TRBD1	14	TRBV11-1	NA	TRBJ1-6	CASSGGTADSPLHF	TGTGCCAGCAGCGGCGGGACAGCAGATTCACCCCTCCACTTT
NA	15	TRBV7-4	NA	TRBJ2-1	CASSLGSRKYNEQFF	TGTGCCAGCAGCTTGGGAAGCAGAAAGTACAATGAGCAGTTCTTC
TRBD1	15	TRBV28	NA	TRBJ2-5	CASSTAGTGKETQYF	TGTGCCAGCAGTACCGCCGGGACAGGGAAGGAGACCCAGTACTTC
NA	13	TRBV5-4	NA	TRBJ2-7	CASSLFQGREQYF	TGTGCCAGCAGCTTGTTCCAGGGGCGGGAGCAGTACTTC
NA	20	TRBV27	few	TRBJ2-2	CASSLSRQRTNYPNTGELFF	TGTGCCAGCAGTTTATCTCGACAGCGAACAAACTATCCGAACACCGGGGAGCTGTTTTTT
NA	15	TRBV28	NA	TRBJ1-2	CASSPRGRAAFGYTF	TGTGCCAGCAGTCCCAGGGGCCGGGCAGCGTTTGGCTACACCTTC
NA	14	TRBV27	few	TRBJ2-4	CASSSGVAKNIQYF	TGTGCCAGCAGCTCAGGGGTAGCCAAAAACATTCAGTACTTC
NA	14	TRBV30	NA	TRBJ1-3	CAWTRGSSGNTIYF	TGTGCCTGGACCAGGGGAAGCTCTGGAAACACCATATATTTT
TRBD2	12	TRBV11-2	NA	TRBJ2-3	CASSFTSGAEYF	TGTGCCAGCAGCTTCACTAGCGGGGCCGAGTATTTT
NA	16	TRBV28	NA	TRBJ2-5	CATTSGAFSSLETQYF	TGTGCCACTACATCGGGCGCCTTCTCTTCCCTAGAGACCCAGTACTTC
NA	12	TRBV18	NA	TRBJ2-1	CASSPSKSEQFF	TGTGCCAGCTCACCGTCCAAGTCTGAGCAGTTCTTC
TRBD2	16	TRBV7-3	NA	TRBJ2-3	CASSLLGLAATDTQYF	TGTGCCAGCAGCTTACTGGGACTAGCGGCGACAGATACGCAGTATTTT
TRBD2	14	TRBV27	NA	TRBJ2-5	CASRLAGTQETQYF	TGTGCCAGCAGACTAGCGGGGACCCAAGAGACCCAGTACTTC
TRBD1	16	TRBV7-9	many	TRBJ2-7	CASSGTGDRGSYEQYF	TGTGCCAGCAGCGGTACCGGAGACAGGGGGTCCTACGAGCAGTACTTC
NA	14	TRBV2	NA	TRBJ2-7	CASSGSPLPYEQYF	TGTGCCAGCAGCGGGTCGCCTCTACCCTACGAGCAGTACTTC
NA	13	TRBV6-6	NA	TRBJ1-5	CASSRGVNQPQHF	TGTGCCAGCAGTCGGGGCGTGAATCAGCCCCAGCATTTT
NA	15	TRBV6-6	NA	TRBJ2-1	CASSYSSGGYNEQFF	TGTGCCAGCAGTTACTCTAGCGGAGGCTACAATGAGCAGTTCTTC
NA	15	TRBV28	NA	TRBJ1-4	CASRSPSATNEKLFF	TGTGCCAGCAGATCCCCCTCAGCAACTAATGAAAAACTGTTTTTT